A single sample gave rise to the 12 T cell receptor beta chains below, sequenced in a study of blood T cell repertoires in COVID-19. Some clones are missing from TCRdb's copy, which holds only in-frame ones; the method was immunoSEQ multiplex PCR. The sample has 200,000 to 250,000 clones, approximately 86% seen once. Material for sequencing was peripheral blood. The source of these receptors is a woman in her thirties who had recovered from COVID-19.

This chain connects TRBV6-5 to TRBJ2-5, with 8 bases aligning to TRBD2. Germline CDR1 and CDR2: MNHEY and SVGAGI. V lost 6 bases and J lost 0; bases outside the gene matches: 6. CDR3 size: 15 residues. CDR3 residues: CASRRPGLDQETQYF. Written as DNA, the CDR3 is TGTGCCAGCAGGAGGCCGGGACTAGACCAAGAGACCCAGTACTTC.

The chain has TRBV30 and TRBJ2-7; 10 positions match TRBD2. This CDR3 region has 13 residues. CDR1 GTSNPN and CDR2 SVGIG come from the germline V gene (reference sequence). V trimming: 0 bases; J trimming: 7 bases; junction bases outside the gene matches: 3. The CDR3 nucleotides read TGTGCCTGGAGTGTAGCGGGGGGGCTTGAGCAGTACTTC. Translation: CAWSVAGGLEQYF.

This clone has more than one count but fewer than ten. The same CDR3 arises from other DNA sequences in this sample as well. This chain joins TRBV12-3 or TRBV12-4 and TRBJ2-7; D remains ambiguous. The CDR3 is made up of 13 amino acids. V was cut by 3 bases and J by 1 base, with 7 bases left in between. DNA for the CDR3: TGTGCCAGCAGTTTGGGCAGTTCCTACGAGCAGTACTTC. Its protein product is CASSLGSSYEQYF.

This clone was seen a single time. V and J are TRBV7-2 and TRBJ1-6; TRBD1 is a possible D gene (5 bases). CDR1 SGHTA and CDR2 FQGNSA come from the germline V gene. Trimming left V 5 bases short and J 14 bases short, with 16 bases between. This CDR3 contains 13 residues. The CDR3 loop is CASSPQAGRALHF. The CDR3 DNA follows: TGTGCCAGCAGCCCCCAGGCAGGGAGGGCCCTCCACTTT.

The gene calls are TRBV5-1 and TRBJ2-3; 13 bases match TRBD2. The CDR3 spans 16 residues. CDR1 and CDR2 from the germline V gene are SGHRS and YFSETQ. Unmatched junction bases numbered 4, after V lost 4 bases and J lost 2 bases. The CDR3 spells CASSIGLAGVTDTQYF. The DNA for the CDR3 is TGCGCCAGCAGCATAGGACTAGCGGGGGTCACAGATACGCAGTATTTT. Full variable domain (missing parts from reference TRBV5-1 and TRBJ2-3): KAGVTQTPRYLIKTRGQQVTLSCSPISGHRSVSWYQQTPGQGLQFLFEYFSETQRNKGNFPGRFSGRQFSNSRSEMNVSTLELGDSALYLCASSIGLAGVTDTQYFGPGTRLTVL.

The chain is built from TRBV7-3 and TRBJ2-7; the match to TRBD2 covers 10 bases. Germline V gives CDR1 SGHTA, CDR2 FQGTGA. The CDR3 length is 21 residues. V lost 2 bases, J lost 0 bases, and 19 bases stayed unmatched. The CDR3 DNA reads as TGTGCCAGCAGCTTATCAGACACAGAAGCGGGGGGGCCAAGGAGCTCCTACGAGCAGTACTTC. Translating gives CASSLSDTEAGGPRSSYEQYF.

The chain links TRBV7-6 to TRBJ2-1; perhaps TRBD2 as D (6 bases). The CDR3 is made up of 13 amino acids. In germline, CDR1 is SGHVS, CDR2 FNYEAQ. V lost 1 base and J lost 5, with 6 bases in between. The CDR3 DNA follows: TGTGCCAGCAGCTTAGGACTAGACAATGAGCAGTTCTTC. Protein sequence: CASSLGLDNEQFF. Based on the CDR3 plus reference TRBV7-6 and TRBJ2-1, the full variable domain is GAGVSQSPRYKVTKRGQDVALRCDPISGHVSLYWYRQALGQGPEFLTYFNYEAQQDKSGLPNDRFSAERPEGSISTLTIQRTEQRDSAMYRCASSLGLDNEQFFGPGTRLTVL.

The chain recombines TRBV5-5 with TRBJ2-7; 8 nucleotides line up with TRBD1. CDR3 size: 18 residues. Per the germline V gene, CDR1 is SGHKS and CDR2 is YYEKEE (reference sequence). With V trimmed by 5 bases and J by 3 bases, 19 bases remained unmatched. The CDR3 reads CASSSDRVTSFLLYEQYF. CDR3 nucleotides: TGTGCCAGCAGTTCGGACAGGGTCACATCTTTCCTCCTCTACGAGCAGTACTTC.

This rearrangement joins TRBV13 to TRBJ1-4, with 7 bases lining up with TRBD1. From germline, CDR1 is PRHDT and CDR2 FYEKMQ (reference sequence). This CDR3 spans 15 amino acids. After removal of 2 bases from V and 15 bases from J, the junction contained 15 bases not matched to a gene. The CDR3 DNA reads as TGTGCCAGCAGCTTAAAGGGGGCCTCCGGGATAAGATTGTTTTTT. Its translation: CASSLKGASGIRLFF.

The CDR3 region has the DNA TGTGCCAGCAGCGTAGAGGTAGGGGAAGTGGCGAACACCGGGGAGCTGTTTTTT. Translation: CASSVEVGEVANTGELFF. The V call is TRBV9, the J call TRBJ2-2, with a weak D call TRBD1 (5 bases). Germline loops: CDR1 SGDLS, CDR2 YYNGEE. The V end lost 0 bases, the J end lost 0 bases, and 15 bases lay between the germline ends. This CDR3 spans 18 amino acids. Using reference TRBV9 and TRBJ2-2 for the parts outside the CDR3, the full variable domain is DSGVTQTPKHLITATGQRVTLRCSPRSGDLSVYWYQQSLDQGLQFLIQYYNGEERAKGNILERFSAQQFPDLHSELNLSSLELGDSALYFCASSVEVGEVANTGELFFGEGSRLTVL.

The CDR3 nucleotides read TGTGCCAGCAGTAATATAATGAATGAGCAGTTCTTC. Translation gives CASSNIMNEQFF. V is TRBV12-3 or TRBV12-4 and J is TRBJ2-1; D remains unclear. Trimming left V 5 bases short and J 7 bases short, with 9 bases between. There are 12 residues in the CDR3.

The chain couples TRBV18 to TRBJ2-1; possibly TRBD2 for D (6 bases). With 0 bases removed from V and 7 bases from J, the gap between germline ends came to 10 bases. This CDR3 is built from 14 residues. Germline loops: CDR1 KGHSH, CDR2 LQKENI. Here the CDR3 reads CASSPPGGPNEQFF. The CDR3 DNA is TGTGCCAGCTCACCACCCGGGGGTCCAAATGAGCAGTTCTTC. Supplemented by reference TRBV18 and TRBJ2-1, the full variable domain reads NAGVMQNPRHLVRRRGQEARLRCSPMKGHSHVYWYRQLPEEGLKFMVYLQKENIIDESGMPKERFSAEFPKEGPSILRIQQVVRGDSAAYFCASSPPGGPNEQFFGPGTRLTVL.